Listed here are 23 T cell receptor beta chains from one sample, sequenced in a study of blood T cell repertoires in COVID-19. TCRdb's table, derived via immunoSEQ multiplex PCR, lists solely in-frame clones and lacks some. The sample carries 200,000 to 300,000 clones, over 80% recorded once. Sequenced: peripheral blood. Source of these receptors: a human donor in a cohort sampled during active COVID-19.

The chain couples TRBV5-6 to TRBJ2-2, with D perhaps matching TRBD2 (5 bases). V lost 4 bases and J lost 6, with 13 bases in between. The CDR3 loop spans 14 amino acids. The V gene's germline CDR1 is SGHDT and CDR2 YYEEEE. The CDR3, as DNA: TGTGCCAGCAGCCGTATTGTCGGGGCCGGGGAGCTGTTTTTT. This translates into CASSRIVGAGELFF.

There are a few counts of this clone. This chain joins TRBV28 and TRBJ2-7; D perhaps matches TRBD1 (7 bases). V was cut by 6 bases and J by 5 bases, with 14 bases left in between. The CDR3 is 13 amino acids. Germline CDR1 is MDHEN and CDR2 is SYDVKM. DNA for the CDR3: TGTGCCAGCAGCCCGACAGGGACTCACGAGCAGTACTTC. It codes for CASSPTGTHEQYF.

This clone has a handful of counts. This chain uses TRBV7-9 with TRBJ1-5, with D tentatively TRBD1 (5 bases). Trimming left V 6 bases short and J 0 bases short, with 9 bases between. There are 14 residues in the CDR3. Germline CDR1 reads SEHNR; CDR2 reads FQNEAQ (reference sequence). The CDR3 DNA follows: TGTGCCAGCAGTGGGGGGTATAGCAATCAGCCCCAGCATTTT. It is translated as CASSGGYSNQPQHF.

In nucleotides, the CDR3 is TGTGCCAGCAGTTCACCTCTAACTTACTACAATGAGCAGTTCTTC. This codes for CASSSPLTYYNEQFF. The chain links TRBV28 to TRBJ2-1, with D uncertain. From germline, CDR1 is MDHEN and CDR2 SYDVKM. This CDR3 contains 15 residues. The V gene lost 4 bases and the J gene lost 3 bases, with 13 bases spanning the gap.

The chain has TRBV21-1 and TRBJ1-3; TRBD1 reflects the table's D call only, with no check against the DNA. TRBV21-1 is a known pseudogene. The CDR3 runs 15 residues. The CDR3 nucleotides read TGTGCCAGCAGCCCTGGACAGGCCTCTGGAAACACCATATATTTT. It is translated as CASSPGQASGNTIYF.

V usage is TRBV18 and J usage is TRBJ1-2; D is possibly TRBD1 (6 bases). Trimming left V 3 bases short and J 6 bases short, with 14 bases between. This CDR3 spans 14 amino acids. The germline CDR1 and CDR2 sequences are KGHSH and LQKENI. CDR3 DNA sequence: TGTGCCAGCTCACCCGGCCAGGGGCTTAATGGCTACACCTTC. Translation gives CASSPGQGLNGYTF.

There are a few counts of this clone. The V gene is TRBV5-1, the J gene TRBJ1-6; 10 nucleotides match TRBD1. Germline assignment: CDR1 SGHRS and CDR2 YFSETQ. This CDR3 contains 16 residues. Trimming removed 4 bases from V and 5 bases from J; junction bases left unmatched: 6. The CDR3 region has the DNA TGCGCCAGCAGCCGAGAGGGACAGGGGCATAATTCACCCCTCCACTTT. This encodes CASSREGQGHNSPLHF.

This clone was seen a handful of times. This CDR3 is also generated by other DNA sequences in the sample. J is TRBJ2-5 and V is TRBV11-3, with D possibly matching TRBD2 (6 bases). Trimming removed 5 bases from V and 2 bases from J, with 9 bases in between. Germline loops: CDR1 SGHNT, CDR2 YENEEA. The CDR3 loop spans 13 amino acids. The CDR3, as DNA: TGTGCCAGCAGCGGGACTGATCAAGAGACCCAGTACTTC. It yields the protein CASSGTDQETQYF.

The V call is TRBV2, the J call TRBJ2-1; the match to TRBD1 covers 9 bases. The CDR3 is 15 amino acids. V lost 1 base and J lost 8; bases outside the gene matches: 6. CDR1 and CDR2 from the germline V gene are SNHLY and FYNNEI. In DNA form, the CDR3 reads TGTGCCAGCAGTGAAGATGGGACAGGGTGGGATGAGCAGTTCTTC. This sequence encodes CASSEDGTGWDEQFF.

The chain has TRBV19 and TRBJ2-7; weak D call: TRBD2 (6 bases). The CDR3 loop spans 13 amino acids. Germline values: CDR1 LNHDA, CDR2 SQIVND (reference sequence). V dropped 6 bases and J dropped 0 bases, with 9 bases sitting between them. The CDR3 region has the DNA TGTGCCAGTAGGGCGGGGAGCTCCTACGAGCAGTACTTC. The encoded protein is CASRAGSSYEQYF.

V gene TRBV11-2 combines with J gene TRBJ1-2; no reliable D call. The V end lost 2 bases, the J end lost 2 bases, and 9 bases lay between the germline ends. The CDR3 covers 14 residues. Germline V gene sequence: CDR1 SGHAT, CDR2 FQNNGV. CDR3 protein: CASSLRRANYGYTF. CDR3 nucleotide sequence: TGTGCCAGCAGCTTAAGGAGGGCAAACTATGGCTACACCTTC.

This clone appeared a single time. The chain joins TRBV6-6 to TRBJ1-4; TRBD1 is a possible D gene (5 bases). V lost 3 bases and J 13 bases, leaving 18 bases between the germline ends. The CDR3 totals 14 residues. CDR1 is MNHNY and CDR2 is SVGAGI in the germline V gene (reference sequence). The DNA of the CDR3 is TGTGCCAGCAGTTATGGCGGGGCCGGAGGAAGACTGTTTTTT. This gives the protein CASSYGGAGGRLFF.

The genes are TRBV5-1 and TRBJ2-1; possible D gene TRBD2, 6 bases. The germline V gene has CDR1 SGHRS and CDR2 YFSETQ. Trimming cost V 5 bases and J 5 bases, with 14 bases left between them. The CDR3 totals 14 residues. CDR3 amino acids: CASSGGAPNNEQFF. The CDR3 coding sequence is TGCGCCAGCAGTGGCGGGGCCCCTAACAATGAGCAGTTCTTC. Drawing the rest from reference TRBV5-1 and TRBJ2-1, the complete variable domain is KAGVTQTPRYLIKTRGQQVTLSCSPISGHRSVSWYQQTPGQGLQFLFEYFSETQRNKGNFPGRFSGRQFSNSRSEMNVSTLELGDSALYLCASSGGAPNNEQFFGPGTRLTVL.

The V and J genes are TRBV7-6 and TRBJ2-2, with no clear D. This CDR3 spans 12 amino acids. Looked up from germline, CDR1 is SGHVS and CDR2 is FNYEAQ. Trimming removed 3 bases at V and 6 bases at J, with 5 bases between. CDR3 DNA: TGTGCCAGCAGCTTGAGGTCCGGGGAGCTGTTTTTT. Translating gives CASSLRSGELFF.

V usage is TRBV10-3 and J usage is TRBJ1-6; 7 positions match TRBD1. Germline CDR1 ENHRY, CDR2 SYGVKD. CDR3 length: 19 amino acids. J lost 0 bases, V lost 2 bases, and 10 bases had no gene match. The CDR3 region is CAISEPRVGQSSYNSPLHF. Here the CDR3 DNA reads TGTGCCATCAGTGAGCCGCGGGTGGGACAGAGCTCCTATAATTCACCCCTCCACTTT.

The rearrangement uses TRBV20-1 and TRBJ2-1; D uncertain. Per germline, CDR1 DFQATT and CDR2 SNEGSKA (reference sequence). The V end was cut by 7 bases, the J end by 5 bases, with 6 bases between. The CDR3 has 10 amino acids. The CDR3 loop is CSGQNNEQFF. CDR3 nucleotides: TGCAGTGGACAAAACAATGAGCAGTTCTTC.

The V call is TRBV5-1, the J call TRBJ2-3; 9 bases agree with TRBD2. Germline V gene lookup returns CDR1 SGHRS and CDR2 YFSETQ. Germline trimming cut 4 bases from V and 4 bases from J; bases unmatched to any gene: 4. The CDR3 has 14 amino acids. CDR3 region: CASSASGTSDTQYF. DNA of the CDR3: TGCGCCAGCAGCGCTAGCGGGACATCAGATACGCAGTATTTT.

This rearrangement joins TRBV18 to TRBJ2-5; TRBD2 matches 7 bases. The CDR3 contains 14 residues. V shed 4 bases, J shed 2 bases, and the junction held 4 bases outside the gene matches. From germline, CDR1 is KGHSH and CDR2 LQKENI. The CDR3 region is CASSLTSAQETQYF. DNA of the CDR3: TGTGCCAGCTCACTCACTAGCGCACAAGAGACCCAGTACTTC.

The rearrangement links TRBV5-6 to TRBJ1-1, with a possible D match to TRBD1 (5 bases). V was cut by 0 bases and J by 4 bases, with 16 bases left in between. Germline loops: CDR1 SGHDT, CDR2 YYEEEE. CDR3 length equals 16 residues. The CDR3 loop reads CASSLAGGPMGTEAFF. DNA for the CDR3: TGTGCCAGCAGCTTGGCGGGGGGACCCATGGGCACTGAAGCTTTCTTT. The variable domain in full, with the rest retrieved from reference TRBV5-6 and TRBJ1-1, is DAGVTQSPTHLIKTRGQQVTLRCSPKSGHDTVSWYQQALGQGPQFIFQYYEEEERQRGNFPDRFSGHQFPNYSSELNVNALLLGDSALYLCASSLAGGPMGTEAFFGQGTRLTVV.

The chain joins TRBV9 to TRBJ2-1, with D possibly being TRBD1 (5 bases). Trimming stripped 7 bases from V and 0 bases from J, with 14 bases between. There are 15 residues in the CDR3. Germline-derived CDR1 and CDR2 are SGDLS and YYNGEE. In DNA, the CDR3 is TGTGCCAGCGGCCCACACAGGAGCTCCTACAATGAGCAGTTCTTC. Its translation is CASGPHRSSYNEQFF. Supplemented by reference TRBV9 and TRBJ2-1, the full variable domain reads DSGVTQTPKHLITATGQRVTLRCSPRSGDLSVYWYQQSLDQGLQFLIQYYNGEERAKGNILERFSAQQFPDLHSELNLSSLELGDSALYFCASGPHRSSYNEQFFGPGTRLTVL.

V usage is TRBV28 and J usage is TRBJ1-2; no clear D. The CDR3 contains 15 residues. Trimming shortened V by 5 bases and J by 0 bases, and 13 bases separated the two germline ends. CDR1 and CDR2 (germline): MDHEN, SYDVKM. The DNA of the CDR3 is TGTGCCAGCAGTCTTACTGTCATAGCTAACTATGGCTACACCTTC. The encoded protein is CASSLTVIANYGYTF.

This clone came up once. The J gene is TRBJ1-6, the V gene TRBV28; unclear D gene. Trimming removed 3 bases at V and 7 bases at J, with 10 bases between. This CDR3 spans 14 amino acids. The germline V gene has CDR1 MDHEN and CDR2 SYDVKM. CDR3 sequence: CASSFTGRNSPLHF. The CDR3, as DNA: TGTGCCAGCAGTTTTACGGGGAGGAATTCACCCCTCCACTTT.

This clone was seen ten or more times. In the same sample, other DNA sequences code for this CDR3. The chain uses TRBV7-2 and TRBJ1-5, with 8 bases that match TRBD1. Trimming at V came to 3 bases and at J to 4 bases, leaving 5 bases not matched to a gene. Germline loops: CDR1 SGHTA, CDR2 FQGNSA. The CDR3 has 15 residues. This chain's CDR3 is CASSLDRVSNQPQHF. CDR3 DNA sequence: TGTGCCAGCAGCTTGGACAGGGTATCGAATCAGCCCCAGCATTTT. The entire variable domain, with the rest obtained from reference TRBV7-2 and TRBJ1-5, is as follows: GAGVSQSPSNKVTEKGKDVELRCDPISGHTALYWYRQSLGQGLEFLIYFQGNSAPDKSGLPSDRFSAERTGGSVSTLTIQRTQQEDSAVYLCASSLDRVSNQPQHFGDGTRLSIL.